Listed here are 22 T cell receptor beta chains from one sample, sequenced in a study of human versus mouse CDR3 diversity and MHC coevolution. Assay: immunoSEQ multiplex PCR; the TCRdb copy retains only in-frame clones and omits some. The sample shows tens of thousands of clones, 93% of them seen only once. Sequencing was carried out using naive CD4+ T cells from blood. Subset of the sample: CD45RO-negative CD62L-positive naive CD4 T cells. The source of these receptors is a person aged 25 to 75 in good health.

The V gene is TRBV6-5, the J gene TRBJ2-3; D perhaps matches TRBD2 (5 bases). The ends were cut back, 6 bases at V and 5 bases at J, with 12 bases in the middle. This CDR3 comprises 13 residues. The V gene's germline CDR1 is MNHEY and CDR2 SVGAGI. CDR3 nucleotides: TGTGCCAGCAGCGAGCGTGGGAGAGATACGCAGTATTTT. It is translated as CASSERGRDTQYF.

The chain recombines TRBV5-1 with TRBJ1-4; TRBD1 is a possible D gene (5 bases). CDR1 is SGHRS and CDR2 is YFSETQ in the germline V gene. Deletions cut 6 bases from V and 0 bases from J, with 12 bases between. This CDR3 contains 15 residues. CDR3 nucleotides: TGCGCCAGCACCTGGGGGGATTCAACTAATGAAAAACTGTTTTTT. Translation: CASTWGDSTNEKLFF.

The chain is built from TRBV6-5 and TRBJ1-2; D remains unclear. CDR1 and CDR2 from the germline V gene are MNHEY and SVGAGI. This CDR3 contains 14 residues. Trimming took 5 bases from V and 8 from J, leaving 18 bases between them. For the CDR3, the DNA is TGTGCCAGCAGTGAAGTGACGGGGAATCCGGGCTACACCTTC. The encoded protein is CASSEVTGNPGYTF.

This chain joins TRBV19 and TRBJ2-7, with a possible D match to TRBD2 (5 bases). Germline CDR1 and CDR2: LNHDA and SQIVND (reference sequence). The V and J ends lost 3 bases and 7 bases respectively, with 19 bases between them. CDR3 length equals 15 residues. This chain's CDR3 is CASSIEGRPGGEQYF. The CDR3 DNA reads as TGTGCCAGTAGTATCGAGGGAAGACCAGGTGGGGAGCAGTACTTC.

CDR3 residues: CASSLPGSYEQYF. CDR3 nucleotides: TGTGCCAGCAGCTTACCAGGGTCCTACGAGCAGTACTTC. The rearrangement uses TRBV11-2 and TRBJ2-7, with D perhaps matching TRBD1 (5 bases). The V gene lost 2 bases and the J gene lost 1 base, with 6 bases spanning the gap. This CDR3 spans 13 amino acids. CDR1 and CDR2 (germline): SGHAT, FQNNGV.

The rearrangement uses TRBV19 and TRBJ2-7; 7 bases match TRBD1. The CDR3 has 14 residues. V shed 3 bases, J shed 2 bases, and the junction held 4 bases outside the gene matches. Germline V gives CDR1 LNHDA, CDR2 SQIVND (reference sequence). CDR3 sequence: CASSMRDRAYEQYF. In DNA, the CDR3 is TGTGCCAGTAGTATGAGGGACAGAGCCTACGAGCAGTACTTC.

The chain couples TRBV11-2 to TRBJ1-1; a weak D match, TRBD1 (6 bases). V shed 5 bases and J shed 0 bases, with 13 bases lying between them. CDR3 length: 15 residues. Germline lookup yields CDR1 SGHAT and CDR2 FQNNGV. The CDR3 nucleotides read TGTGCCAGCAGCCGAGAGGGGGGGATGAACACTGAAGCTTTCTTT. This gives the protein CASSREGGMNTEAFF.

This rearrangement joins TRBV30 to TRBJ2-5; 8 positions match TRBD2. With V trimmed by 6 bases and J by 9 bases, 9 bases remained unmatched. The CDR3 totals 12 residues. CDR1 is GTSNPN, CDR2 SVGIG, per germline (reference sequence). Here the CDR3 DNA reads TGTGCCTGCAAACGGGGGGGGACGGCCCAGTACTTC. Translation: CACKRGGTAQYF.

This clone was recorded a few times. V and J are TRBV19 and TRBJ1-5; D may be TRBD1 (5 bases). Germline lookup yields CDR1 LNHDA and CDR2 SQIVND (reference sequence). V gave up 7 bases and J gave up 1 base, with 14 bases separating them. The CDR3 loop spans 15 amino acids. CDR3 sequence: CASTAWGVSNQPQHF. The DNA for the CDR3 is TGTGCCAGTACCGCGTGGGGGGTGAGCAATCAGCCCCAGCATTTT.

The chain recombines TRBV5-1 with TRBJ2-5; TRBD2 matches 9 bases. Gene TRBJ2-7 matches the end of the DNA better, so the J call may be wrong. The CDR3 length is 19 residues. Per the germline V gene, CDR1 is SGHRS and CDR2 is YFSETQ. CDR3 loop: CASSRELRGGRALSYEQYF. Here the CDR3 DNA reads TGCGCCAGCAGCCGTGAGTTGAGGGGCGGGAGGGCCCTCTCCTACGAGCAGTACTTC.

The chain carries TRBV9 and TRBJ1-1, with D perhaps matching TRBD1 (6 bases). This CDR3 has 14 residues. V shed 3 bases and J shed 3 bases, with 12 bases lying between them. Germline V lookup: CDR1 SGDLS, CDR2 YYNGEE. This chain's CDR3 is CASSARGRDTEAFF. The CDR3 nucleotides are TGTGCCAGCAGCGCCAGGGGTCGGGACACTGAAGCTTTCTTT.

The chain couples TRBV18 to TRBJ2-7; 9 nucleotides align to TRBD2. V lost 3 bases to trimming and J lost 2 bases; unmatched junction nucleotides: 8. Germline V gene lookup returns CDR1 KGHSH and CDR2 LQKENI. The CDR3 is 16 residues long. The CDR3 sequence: CASSPRGGGGAYEQYF. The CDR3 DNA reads TGTGCCAGCTCACCTCGAGGTGGCGGGGGGGCCTACGAGCAGTACTTC.

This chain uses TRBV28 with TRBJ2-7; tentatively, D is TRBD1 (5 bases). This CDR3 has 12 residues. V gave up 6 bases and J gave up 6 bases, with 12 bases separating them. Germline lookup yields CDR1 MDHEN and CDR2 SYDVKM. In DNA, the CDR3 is TGTGCCAGCAGATCAGGGTTAGGCGAGCAGTACTTC. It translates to CASRSGLGEQYF.

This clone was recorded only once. CDR3 sequence reads: CASSHSGTSGYEQYF. The CDR3 DNA sequence: TGTGCCAGCAGCCATTCCGGGACTAGCGGCTACGAGCAGTACTTC. The chain carries TRBV7-2 and TRBJ2-7, with 11 bases lining up with TRBD2. Per germline, CDR1 SGHTA and CDR2 FQGNSA. The V and J ends lost 5 bases and 3 bases, in that order; junction bases with no gene match: 6. CDR3 size: 15 residues.

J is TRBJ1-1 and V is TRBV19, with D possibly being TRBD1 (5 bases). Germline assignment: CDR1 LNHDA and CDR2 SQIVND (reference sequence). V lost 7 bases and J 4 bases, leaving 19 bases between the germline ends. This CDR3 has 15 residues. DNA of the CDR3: TGTGCCAGTATGGGGGTCGGGGCGGGAATCACTGAAGCTTTCTTT. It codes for CASMGVGAGITEAFF.

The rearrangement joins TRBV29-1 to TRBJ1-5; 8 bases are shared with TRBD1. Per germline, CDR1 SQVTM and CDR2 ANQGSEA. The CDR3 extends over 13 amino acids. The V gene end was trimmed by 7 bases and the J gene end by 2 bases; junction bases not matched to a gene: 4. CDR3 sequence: CSATDRGNQPQHF. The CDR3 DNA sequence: TGCAGCGCTACGGACAGGGGCAATCAGCCCCAGCATTTT.

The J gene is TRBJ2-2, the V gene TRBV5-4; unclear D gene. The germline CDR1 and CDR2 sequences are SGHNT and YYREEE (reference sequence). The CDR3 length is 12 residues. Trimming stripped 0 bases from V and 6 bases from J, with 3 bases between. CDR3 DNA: TGTGCCAGCAGCTTGGTAGCCGGGGAGCTGTTTTTT. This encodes CASSLVAGELFF.

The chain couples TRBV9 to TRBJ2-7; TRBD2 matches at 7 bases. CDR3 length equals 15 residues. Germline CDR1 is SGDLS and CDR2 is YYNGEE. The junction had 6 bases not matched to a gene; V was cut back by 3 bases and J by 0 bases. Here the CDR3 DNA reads TGTGCCAGCAGCGAGGGAGGGACGGGCTCCTACGAGCAGTACTTC. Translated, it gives CASSEGGTGSYEQYF.

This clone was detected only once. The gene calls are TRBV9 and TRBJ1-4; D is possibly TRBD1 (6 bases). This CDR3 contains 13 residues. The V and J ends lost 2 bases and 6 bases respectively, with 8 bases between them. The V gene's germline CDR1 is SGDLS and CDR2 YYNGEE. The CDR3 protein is CASSVPGDEKLFF. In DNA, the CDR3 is TGTGCCAGCAGCGTGCCAGGGGATGAAAAACTGTTTTTT.

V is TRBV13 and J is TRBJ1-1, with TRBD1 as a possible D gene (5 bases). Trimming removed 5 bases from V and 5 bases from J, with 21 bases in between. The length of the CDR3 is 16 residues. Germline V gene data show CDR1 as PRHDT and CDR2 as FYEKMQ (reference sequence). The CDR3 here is CASSLRTGWQKTEAFF. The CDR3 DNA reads TGTGCCAGCAGCCTGAGAACAGGCTGGCAAAAAACTGAAGCTTTCTTT.

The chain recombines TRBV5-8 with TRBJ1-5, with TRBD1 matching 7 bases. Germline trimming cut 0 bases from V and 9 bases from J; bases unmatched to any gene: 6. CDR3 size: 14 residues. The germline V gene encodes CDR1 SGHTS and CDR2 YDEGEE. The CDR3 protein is CASSLGQGLGPQHF. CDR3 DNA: TGTGCCAGCAGCTTGGGACAGGGCCTGGGGCCCCAGCATTTT.

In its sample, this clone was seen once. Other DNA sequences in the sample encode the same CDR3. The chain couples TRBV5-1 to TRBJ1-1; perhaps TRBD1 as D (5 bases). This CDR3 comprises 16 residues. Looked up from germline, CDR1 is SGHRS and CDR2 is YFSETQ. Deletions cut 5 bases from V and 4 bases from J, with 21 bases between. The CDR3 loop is CASRPGTGGLGTEAFF. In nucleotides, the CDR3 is TGCGCCAGCAGGCCCGGGACGGGGGGTTTGGGCACTGAAGCTTTCTTT. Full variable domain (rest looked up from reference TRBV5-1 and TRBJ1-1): KAGVTQTPRYLIKTRGQQVTLSCSPISGHRSVSWYQQTPGQGLQFLFEYFSETQRNKGNFPGRFSGRQFSNSRSEMNVSTLELGDSALYLCASRPGTGGLGTEAFFGQGTRLTVV.